A single sample gave rise to the 15 T cell receptor beta chains below, sequenced in a study of metastatic and nonmetastatic thyroid tumors (dated by TCRdb to 2019 to 2021). Before undergoing thyroid surgery, none of the patients had been given any kind of treatment. The library was prepared using PCR. For sequencing, an Illumina HiSeq 4000 was employed. TCRdb reran the public reads through fastp at Q25 and MiXCR, keeping productive beta chains. This sample lists roughly 13,000 clones; about 26% were detected once. The ten largest clonotypes hold 12% of the sample. The sequenced sample was tumor tissue. The receptors derive from a female donor with papillary thyroid cancer or a benign thyroid nodule (not recorded which). Some clones in this sample may be carry-over from other donors' samples.

CDR3 DNA: TGTGCCAGCAGTATGGCAGGGGGTTCACCCCTCCACTTT. Its protein product is CASSMAGGSPLHF. The gene calls are TRBV6-1 and TRBJ1-6, with 7 bases matching TRBD1. The germline CDR1 and CDR2 sequences are MNHNS and SASEGT. The CDR3 has 13 amino acids. With V trimmed by 5 bases and J by 9 bases, 4 bases remained unmatched.

This clone was seen a handful of times. The CDR3 nucleotides are TGTGCCAGCGACTCCTCCCGCTACGAGCAGTACTTC. Protein product: CASDSSRYEQYF. The chain joins TRBV28 to TRBJ2-7; D ambiguous. V lost 8 bases and J lost 3, with 11 bases in between. CDR3 length: 12 residues. Germline V gives CDR1 MDHEN, CDR2 SYDVKM.

Many counts were recorded for this clone. The chain combines TRBV3-1 with TRBJ2-6; no clear D gene. The germline V gene has CDR1 LGHDT and CDR2 YNNKEL (reference sequence). The ends were cut back, 2 bases at V and 0 bases at J, with 5 bases in the middle. CDR3 length equals 15 residues. CDR3 nucleotides: TGTGCCAGCAGCCAAACAAACTCTGGGGCCAACGTCCTGACTTTC. This codes for CASSQTNSGANVLTF. The complete variable domain, with remaining parts taken from reference TRBV3-1 and TRBJ2-6, reads DTAVSQTPKYLVTQMGNDKSIKCEQNLGHDTMYWYKQDSKKFLKIMFSYNNKELIINETVPNRFSPKSPDKAHLNLHINSLELGDSAVYFCASSQTNSGANVLTFGAGSRLTVL.

This clone was recorded a few times. This chain connects TRBV6-4 to TRBJ2-7, with TRBD2 matching over 13 bases. V gave up 5 bases and J gave up 5 bases; unmatched junction bases: 3. Looked up from germline, CDR1 is MRHNA and CDR2 is SNTAGT. The CDR3 is 14 residues long. CDR3 residues: CASSMGLAGNEQYF. The CDR3 DNA reads TGTGCCAGCAGTATGGGACTAGCGGGAAACGAGCAGTACTTC.

This clone is labeled medium-sized. Different DNA sequences within this sample yield the same CDR3. The chain links TRBV28 to TRBJ2-7; a possible D gene is TRBD1 (6 bases). CDR3 length equals 18 residues. V gave up 5 bases and J gave up 7 bases, with 30 bases separating them. The germline CDR1 and CDR2 sequences are MDHEN and SYDVKM. CDR3 amino acids: CASSRSLYRVSNLYEQYF. In nucleotides, the CDR3 is TGTGCCAGCAGTCGCTCTCTTTACAGGGTGTCTAACTTATATGAGCAGTACTTC.

The chain couples TRBV30 to TRBJ2-7; 12 bases are shared with TRBD2. The J segment lost 3 bases and the V segment lost 2 bases, leaving 14 bases of the junction unmatched. In germline, CDR1 is GTSNPN, CDR2 SVGIG (reference sequence). CDR3 length: 18 amino acids. The CDR3 nucleotides read TGTGCCTGGAGTTTAACTATTCGGACTAGCGGGAAATACTACGAGCAGTACTTC. This codes for CAWSLTIRTSGKYYEQYF.

The chain carries TRBV7-6 and TRBJ2-7, with 10 bases matching TRBD2. Trimming removed 7 bases from V and 1 base from J; junction bases left unmatched: 7. The germline V gene has CDR1 SGHVS and CDR2 FNYEAQ. The CDR3 has 15 amino acids. The CDR3 DNA reads TGTGCCAGCATCGCCGGGACTAGCGCTTCCTACGAGCAGTACTTC. This encodes CASIAGTSASYEQYF. The whole variable domain, filled in from reference TRBV7-6 and TRBJ2-7, reads GAGVSQSPRYKVTKRGQDVALRCDPISGHVSLYWYRQALGQGPEFLTYFNYEAQQDKSGLPNDRFSAERPEGSISTLTIQRTEQRDSAMYRCASIAGTSASYEQYFGPGTRLTVT.

By share, this clone ranks as medium-sized (0.01 to 0.1%). This chain uses TRBV5-8 with TRBJ2-7, with 10 bases matching TRBD1. Germline trimming cut 5 bases from V and 3 bases from J; bases unmatched to any gene: 8. This CDR3 comprises 15 residues. Germline-derived CDR1 and CDR2 are SGHTS and YDEGEE. CDR3 coding DNA: TGTGCCAGCAGGGCTTTCGGGACAGGGGTCTACGAGCAGTACTTC. Translating gives CASRAFGTGVYEQYF.

About this clone: At one end the junction does not follow the germline gene, possibly because of a read error. This rearrangement joins TRBV5-1 to TRBJ1-4; D gene uncertain. The CDR3 has 14 amino acids. Looked up from germline, CDR1 is SGHRS and CDR2 is YFSETQ. CDR3 nucleotide sequence: TGCGCCATCAGCTGGACGGTTCCGCCTGAAAAACTGTTTTTT. Its translation: CAISWTVPPEKLFF.

Within the sample, this clone is medium-sized. The V call is TRBV18, the J call TRBJ2-7; D uncertain. The CDR3 is 12 residues long. Trimming stripped 3 bases from V and 1 base from J, with 4 bases between. Germline-derived CDR1 and CDR2 are KGHSH and LQKENI. The CDR3 bases are TGTGCCAGCTCACCGGGATCCTACGAGCAGTACTTC. Its protein product is CASSPGSYEQYF.

The chain combines TRBV12-3 or TRBV12-4 with TRBJ1-2; weak D call: TRBD1 (5 bases). V dropped 6 bases and J dropped 4 bases, with 15 bases sitting between them. This CDR3 is 14 amino acids long. CDR3 residues: CASRPGWGTYGYTF. The CDR3 DNA follows: TGTGCCAGCAGGCCAGGGTGGGGAACCTATGGCTACACCTTC.

This clone is medium-sized. The V and J genes are TRBV6-1 and TRBJ1-5, with D unclear. V was pared by 5 bases and J by 4 bases, with 6 bases between. Germline-derived CDR1 and CDR2 are MNHNS and SASEGT. The CDR3 contains 12 residues. The CDR3 DNA sequence: TGTGCCAGCAGTTCGGTAAATCAGCCCCAGCATTTT. Residues: CASSSVNQPQHF.

V gene TRBV30 combines with J gene TRBJ1-2; 12 nucleotides line up with TRBD1. Germline V gene sequence: CDR1 GTSNPN, CDR2 SVGIG (reference sequence). The junction had 11 bases not matched to a gene; V was cut back by 5 bases and J by 7 bases. The CDR3 spans 15 residues. The chain's CDR3 is CAWAAGGQGAGGYTF. The CDR3 DNA sequence: TGTGCCTGGGCCGCGGGGGGACAGGGGGCAGGTGGCTACACCTTC.

The gene calls are TRBV7-9 and TRBJ1-2; no firm D call. Germline CDR1 reads SEHNR; CDR2 reads FQNEAQ (reference sequence). V gave up 6 bases and J gave up 0 bases, with 11 bases separating them. The CDR3 loop spans 14 amino acids. The DNA of the CDR3 is TGTGCCAGCAGATGGGGAGATACTAACTATGGCTACACCTTC. Encoded protein: CASRWGDTNYGYTF.

V gene TRBV11-2 combines with J gene TRBJ1-2; D is possibly TRBD1 (5 bases). The CDR3 is made up of 14 amino acids. CDR1 is SGHAT and CDR2 is FQNNGV in the germline V gene. The germline V and J ends were trimmed by 5 bases and 2 bases, with 12 bases remaining between them. The DNA of the CDR3 is TGTGCCAGCAGCCCAGGGACGGCGAACTATGGCTACACCTTC. The encoded protein is CASSPGTANYGYTF.